Following are 17 T cell receptor beta chains from one sample sequenced in a study of blood T cell repertoires in COVID-19. The table came from immunoSEQ multiplex PCR; TCRdb's copy has only in-frame clones and leaves some out. This sample has about 300,000 clones, with about 89% found just once. Specimen: peripheral blood. Receptor source: a young man who had recovered from COVID-19.

This chain connects TRBV3-1 (or the pseudogene TRBV3-2) to TRBJ2-4, with 7 nucleotides matching TRBD2. The J segment lost 4 bases and the V segment lost 4 bases, leaving 7 bases of the junction unmatched. Germline-derived CDR1 and CDR2 are LGHDT and YNNKEL (reference sequence). The length of the CDR3 is 15 residues. CDR3 region: CASSLGTTQKNIQYF. In nucleotides, the CDR3 is TGTGCCAGCAGCCTCGGGACTACCCAGAAAAACATTCAGTACTTC.

The genes are TRBV9 and TRBJ1-1, with D maybe TRBD1 (5 bases). V was shortened by 4 bases and J by 4 bases, with 17 bases between the two germline ends. The CDR3 is 15 amino acids. The germline V gene has CDR1 SGDLS and CDR2 YYNGEE. The CDR3 loop reads CASSTEGDGATEAFF. CDR3 in DNA: TGTGCCAGCAGCACAGAAGGGGATGGGGCCACTGAAGCTTTCTTT.

The rearrangement joins TRBV5-1 to TRBJ1-1; no firm D call. CDR3 length: 17 amino acids. Per the germline V gene, CDR1 is SGHRS and CDR2 is YFSETQ. Trimming removed 3 bases at V and 0 bases at J, with 18 bases between. CDR3: CASSWGNRDPMNTEAFF. The CDR3 coding sequence is TGCGCCAGCAGCTGGGGTAACCGGGATCCCATGAACACTGAAGCTTTCTTT.

The chain combines TRBV18 with TRBJ2-1; 10 positions agree with TRBD2. The CDR3 covers 15 residues. V gave up 5 bases and J gave up 8 bases; unmatched junction bases: 9. CDR1 is KGHSH, CDR2 LQKENI, per germline. The CDR3 reads CASSGTSDFGDEQFF. The CDR3 nucleotides are TGTGCCAGCTCAGGGACTAGCGATTTTGGCGATGAGCAGTTCTTC.

The V and J genes are TRBV9 and TRBJ2-7; TRBD1 might be the D (6 bases). The V gene's germline CDR1 is SGDLS and CDR2 YYNGEE. Trimming cost V 3 bases and J 5 bases, with 18 bases left between them. The CDR3 spans 15 residues. The CDR3, as DNA: TGTGCCAGCAGCGCCCTACAGGGAGTCGGGGACGAGCAGTACTTC. Protein product: CASSALQGVGDEQYF. The full variable domain, its missing parts supplied by reference TRBV9 and TRBJ2-7, is DSGVTQTPKHLITATGQRVTLRCSPRSGDLSVYWYQQSLDQGLQFLIQYYNGEERAKGNILERFSAQQFPDLHSELNLSSLELGDSALYFCASSALQGVGDEQYFGPGTRLTVT.

The V and J genes are TRBV2 and TRBJ2-2; D is unclear. The V gene lost 3 bases and the J gene lost 6 bases, with 5 bases spanning the gap. CDR3 size: 12 residues. The V gene's germline CDR1 is SNHLY and CDR2 FYNNEI. CDR3 amino acids: CASSDEAGELFF. The CDR3 DNA follows: TGTGCCAGCAGTGACGAGGCCGGGGAGCTGTTTTTT.

V gene TRBV2 combines with J gene TRBJ2-7; tentative D call: TRBD1 (6 bases). The V end was cut by 3 bases, the J end by 5 bases, with 14 bases between. The CDR3 loop spans 14 amino acids. Germline V gene sequence: CDR1 SNHLY, CDR2 FYNNEI. This CDR3 is CASSDRDKGNEQYF. The CDR3 DNA is TGTGCCAGCAGTGACCGGGACAAAGGAAACGAGCAGTACTTC.

The rearrangement uses TRBV19 and TRBJ1-5, with D hard to call. V lost 3 bases, J lost 3 bases, and 6 bases lay in between. The germline V gene has CDR1 LNHDA and CDR2 SQIVND (reference sequence). There are 13 residues in the CDR3. CDR3 sequence reads: CASSISLNQPQHF. As DNA, the CDR3 is TGTGCCAGTAGTATTTCCCTCAATCAGCCCCAGCATTTT.

This chain joins TRBV2 and TRBJ2-7, with 8 bases fitting TRBD2. V lost 7 bases and J lost 6; bases outside the gene matches: 11. The CDR3 runs 14 residues. Germline V gene lookup returns CDR1 SNHLY and CDR2 FYNNEI. Here the CDR3 reads CASNPGGLTSEQYF. CDR3 DNA sequence: TGTGCCAGCAACCCGGGGGGGCTAACGTCCGAGCAGTACTTC.

The V call is TRBV12-3 or TRBV12-4, the J call TRBJ2-7; D not resolved. The CDR3 runs 11 residues. V lost 5 bases, J lost 7 bases, and 9 bases lay in between. The CDR3 loop is CASSPLREQYF. DNA for the CDR3: TGTGCCAGCAGTCCCCTCAGGGAGCAGTACTTC.

The V gene is TRBV19, the J gene TRBJ1-1; D is undetermined. The CDR3 is 14 residues long. V lost 3 bases and J 2 bases, leaving 10 bases between the germline ends. Germline CDR1 reads LNHDA; CDR2 reads SQIVND (reference sequence). This CDR3 reads CASSMDGVNTEAFF. DNA of the CDR3: TGTGCCAGTAGTATGGACGGGGTAAACACTGAAGCTTTCTTT. Combining the CDR3 with reference TRBV19 and TRBJ1-1 gives the whole variable domain DGGITQSPKYLFRKEGQNVTLSCEQNLNHDAMYWYRQDPGQGLRLIYYSQIVNDFQKGDIAEGYSVSREKKESFPLTVTSAQKNPTAFYLCASSMDGVNTEAFFGQGTRLTVV.

The rearrangement joins TRBV6-6 to TRBJ2-1, with TRBD2 identical over 8 bases. This CDR3 comprises 15 residues. V lost 1 base, J lost 6 bases, and 5 bases stayed unmatched. Germline V gene data show CDR1 as MNHNY and CDR2 as SVGAGI (reference sequence). CDR3 nucleotides: TGTGCCAGCAGTTACTACCGGACTAGCACCAATGAGCAGTTCTTC. Amino acids: CASSYYRTSTNEQFF.

The genes are TRBV6-5 and TRBJ2-3, with a tentative D call TRBD1 (5 bases). The CDR3 consists of 13 residues. The germline CDR1 and CDR2 sequences are MNHEY and SVGAGI. Trimming left V 8 bases short and J 4 bases short, with 13 bases between. CDR3 DNA: TGTGCCAGCGGTACAGGTTGGTCAGATACGCAGTATTTT. Encoded protein: CASGTGWSDTQYF.

This clone has a handful of counts. The chain is built from TRBV30 and TRBJ1-1; D might be TRBD1 (5 bases). CDR1 is GTSNPN, CDR2 SVGIG, per germline (reference sequence). The CDR3 sequence is 13 residues long. Trimming took 5 bases from V and 0 from J, leaving 10 bases between them. CDR3 sequence: CAWCDSLNTEAFF. The CDR3 DNA reads as TGTGCCTGGTGCGACAGTTTGAACACTGAAGCTTTCTTT.

The J gene is TRBJ2-1, the V gene TRBV20-1; D is possibly TRBD2 (6 bases). Per germline, CDR1 DFQATT and CDR2 SNEGSKA (reference sequence). The CDR3 is 11 residues long. V was trimmed by 6 bases and J by 13 bases, leaving 16 bases between them. The CDR3 loop is CSALAGLRQFF. DNA of the CDR3: TGCAGTGCATTGGCGGGACTTCGCCAGTTCTTC.

V usage is TRBV18 and J usage is TRBJ2-7; the match to TRBD2 covers 10 bases. The CDR3 loop spans 15 amino acids. Trimming at V came to 4 bases and at J to 5 bases, leaving 8 bases not matched to a gene. Germline CDR1 is KGHSH and CDR2 is LQKENI. CDR3 protein: CASSLVAGGENEQYF. CDR3 DNA sequence: TGTGCCAGCTCACTAGTAGCGGGGGGCGAAAACGAGCAGTACTTC.

The rearrangement uses TRBV27 and TRBJ1-1; possibly TRBD1 for D (6 bases). Trimming removed 5 bases at V and 7 bases at J, with 17 bases between. The CDR3 covers 14 residues. CDR1 is MNHEY and CDR2 is SMNVEV in the germline V gene (reference sequence). The CDR3 sequence: CASSIGPRGGEAFF. Here the CDR3 DNA reads TGTGCCAGCAGTATAGGGCCAAGAGGGGGTGAAGCTTTCTTT.